This TCR beta chain was documented in a study of OX40 agonist ivuxolimab in advanced cancers. Patients with autoimmune history or systemic immunosuppression were excluded. Profiling relied on immunoSEQ multiplex PCR, and the TCRdb table lists in-frame clones only, not all of them. Counted here are around 40,000 clones, roughly 80% occurring once; the ten biggest clones make up roughly 2.2%. The CDR3 sequence is 15 residues long. V dropped 2 bases and J dropped 0 bases, with 9 bases sitting between them. From germline, CDR1 is MNHEY and CDR2 SMNVEV (reference sequence). This receptor was identified in an adult with an advanced solid tumor such as melanoma, head and neck, liver or kidney cancer. The sample here was CD4+ or CD8+ T cells sorted from blood, taken in a trial of the OX40 agonist ivuxolimab. The V call is TRBV27, the J call TRBJ2-3; D is uncertain. Here the CDR3 DNA reads TGTGCCAGCAGTTTAGGACGGCCTAGCACAGATACGCAGTATTTT. This gives the protein CASSLGRPSTDTQYF.